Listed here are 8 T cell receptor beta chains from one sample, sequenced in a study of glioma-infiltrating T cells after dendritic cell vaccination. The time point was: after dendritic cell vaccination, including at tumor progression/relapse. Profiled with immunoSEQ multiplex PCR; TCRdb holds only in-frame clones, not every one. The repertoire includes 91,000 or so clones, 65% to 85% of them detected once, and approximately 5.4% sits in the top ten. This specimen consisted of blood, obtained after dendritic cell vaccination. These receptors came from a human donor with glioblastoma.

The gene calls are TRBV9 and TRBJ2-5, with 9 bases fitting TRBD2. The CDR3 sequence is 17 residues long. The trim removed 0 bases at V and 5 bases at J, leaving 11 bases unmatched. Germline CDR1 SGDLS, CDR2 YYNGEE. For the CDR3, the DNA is TGTGCCAGCAGCGTAGCAGGCGGCGGGGGGGTCCAGGAGACCCAGTACTTC. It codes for CASSVAGGGGVQETQYF.

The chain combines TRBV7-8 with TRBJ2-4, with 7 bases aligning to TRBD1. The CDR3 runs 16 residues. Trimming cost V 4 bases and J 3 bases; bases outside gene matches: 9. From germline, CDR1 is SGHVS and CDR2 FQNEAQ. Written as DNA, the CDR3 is TGTGCCAGCAGCTACGAGACAGGGCCTGGCAAAAACATTCAGTACTTC. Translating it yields CASSYETGPGKNIQYF.

CDR3 amino acids: CASRRTGANTEAFF. As DNA, the CDR3 is TGTGCCAGCAGGAGGACAGGGGCGAACACTGAAGCTTTCTTT. The V gene is TRBV6-5, the J gene TRBJ1-1; 9 nucleotides match TRBD1. Germline V gives CDR1 MNHEY, CDR2 SVGAGI. The CDR3 spans 14 residues. V gave up 6 bases and J gave up 1 base; unmatched junction bases: 3.

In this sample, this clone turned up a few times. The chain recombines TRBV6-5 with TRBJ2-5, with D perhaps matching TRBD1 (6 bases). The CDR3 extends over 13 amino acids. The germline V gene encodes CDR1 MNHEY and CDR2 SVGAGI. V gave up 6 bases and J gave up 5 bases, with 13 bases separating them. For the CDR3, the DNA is TGTGCCAGCAGGGGGGCTAGCTGGGAGACCCAGTACTTC. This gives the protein CASRGASWETQYF.

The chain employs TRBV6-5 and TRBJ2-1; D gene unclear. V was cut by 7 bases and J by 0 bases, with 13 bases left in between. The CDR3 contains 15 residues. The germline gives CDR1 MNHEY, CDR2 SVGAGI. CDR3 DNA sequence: TGTGCCAGCACCCTATACCGTAGCTCCTACAATGAGCAGTTCTTC. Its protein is CASTLYRSSYNEQFF.

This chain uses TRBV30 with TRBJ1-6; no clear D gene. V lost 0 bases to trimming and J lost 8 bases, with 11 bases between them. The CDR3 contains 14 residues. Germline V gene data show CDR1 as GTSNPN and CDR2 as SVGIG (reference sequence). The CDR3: CAWSVIRGDSPLHF. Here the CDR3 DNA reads TGTGCCTGGAGTGTAATTAGAGGTGATTCACCCCTCCACTTT.

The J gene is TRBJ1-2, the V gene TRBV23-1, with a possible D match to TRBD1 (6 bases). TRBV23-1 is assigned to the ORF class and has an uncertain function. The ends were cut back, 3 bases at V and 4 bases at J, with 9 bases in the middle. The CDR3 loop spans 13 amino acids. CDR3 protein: CASSHHRVYGYTF. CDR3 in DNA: TGCGCCAGCAGTCACCACAGGGTCTATGGCTACACCTTC.

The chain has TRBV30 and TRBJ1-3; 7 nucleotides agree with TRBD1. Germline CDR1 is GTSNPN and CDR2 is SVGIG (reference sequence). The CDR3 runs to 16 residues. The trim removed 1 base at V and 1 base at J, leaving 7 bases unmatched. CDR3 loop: CAWSANIQGSGNTIYF. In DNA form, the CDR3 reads TGTGCCTGGAGTGCCAATATACAGGGGTCTGGAAACACCATATATTTT.